One and the same sample provided the 27 T cell receptor beta chains below, sequenced in a study of PD-L1 blockade in urothelial cancer. Sequenced by immunoSEQ multiplex PCR; TCRdb stores in-frame clones only, minus some. The profile shows approximately 37,000 clones, more than 70% of them singletons. Sample: PBMCs, taken around atezolizumab (anti-PD-L1) treatment. The receptors shown here come from a man aged 55 to 70 with urothelial cancer.

This clone has more than one count but fewer than ten. The V call is TRBV7-8, the J call TRBJ2-7; tentative D call: TRBD2 (5 bases). The ends were cut back, 5 bases at V and 0 bases at J, with 11 bases in the middle. The CDR3 runs 14 residues. Germline V gene data show CDR1 as SGHVS and CDR2 as FQNEAQ. The chain's CDR3 is CASSASGSSYEQYF. The CDR3 region has the DNA TGTGCCAGCAGCGCCAGCGGAAGCTCCTACGAGCAGTACTTC.

The chain recombines TRBV18 with TRBJ2-1, with D possibly being TRBD2 (6 bases). The germline V and J ends were trimmed by 3 bases and 4 bases, with 19 bases remaining between them. CDR1 is KGHSH and CDR2 is LQKENI in the germline V gene. This CDR3 comprises 17 residues. The CDR3 coding sequence is TGTGCCAGCTCACCGTTGCAACAGCGGGCCTTTTACAATGAGCAGTTCTTC. Translation gives CASSPLQQRAFYNEQFF.

This chain links TRBV7-9 with TRBJ1-1; D unclear. Germline V gene sequence: CDR1 SEHNR, CDR2 FQNEAQ (reference sequence). V dropped 4 bases and J dropped 6 bases, with 15 bases sitting between them. This CDR3 spans 14 amino acids. CDR3 coding DNA: TGTGCCAGCAGCTCCCGCAGGTCTGGTGCTGAAGCTTTCTTT. Translation: CASSSRRSGAEAFF.

This clone was observed a handful of times. This chain joins TRBV19 and TRBJ2-7; the D is unclear. Germline V lookup: CDR1 LNHDA, CDR2 SQIVND (reference sequence). This CDR3 region has 12 residues. V lost 1 base to trimming and J lost 4 bases, with 5 bases between them. The CDR3 loop reads CASSIAGYEQYF. The CDR3 DNA sequence: TGTGCCAGTAGTATAGCAGGATACGAGCAGTACTTC.

The J gene is TRBJ1-3, the V gene TRBV7-2; no clear D gene. The V gene lost 2 bases and the J gene lost 0 bases, with 8 bases spanning the gap. Germline-derived CDR1 and CDR2 are SGHTA and FQGNSA. The CDR3 consists of 15 residues. CDR3 in amino acids: CASSLTVASGNTIYF. The CDR3, as DNA: TGTGCCAGCAGCTTAACAGTTGCCTCTGGAAACACCATATATTTT.

This chain links TRBV7-2 with TRBJ1-4; 9 nucleotides line up with TRBD1. The trim removed 2 bases at V and 4 bases at J, leaving 5 bases unmatched. In germline, CDR1 is SGHTA, CDR2 FQGNSA. The CDR3 spans 16 residues. The CDR3 DNA sequence: TGTGCCAGCAGCTTAACAGGGGGCGAGTATAATGAAAAACTGTTTTTT. This encodes CASSLTGGEYNEKLFF.

The genes are TRBV6-5 and TRBJ2-2; TRBD1 aligns across 8 bases. Germline CDR1 MNHEY, CDR2 SVGAGI. Trimming took 6 bases from V and 1 from J; bases not matched to a gene: 4. CDR3 size: 15 residues. As DNA, the CDR3 is TGTGCCAGCAGGTCCGGGACAGGGAACACCGGGGAGCTGTTTTTT. It translates to CASRSGTGNTGELFF.

The chain has TRBV28 and TRBJ1-5; D gene ambiguous. The CDR3 sequence is 14 residues long. Germline lookup yields CDR1 MDHEN and CDR2 SYDVKM. The ends were cut back, 2 bases at V and 1 base at J, with 6 bases in the middle. The CDR3 DNA follows: TGTGCCAGCAGTTTAGGCCCGAGCAATCAGCCCCAGCATTTT. It specifies CASSLGPSNQPQHF. Full variable domain (remainder filled in from reference TRBV28 and TRBJ1-5): DVKVTQSSRYLVKRTGEKVFLECVQDMDHENMFWYRQDPGLGLRLIYFSYDVKMKEKGDIPEGYSVSREKKERFSLILESASTNQTSMYLCASSLGPSNQPQHFGDGTRLSIL.

This clone was counted only a few times. This sequence joins TRBV5-1 and TRBJ1-6, with 9 bases aligning to TRBD1. Trimming at V came to 4 bases and at J to 7 bases, leaving 3 bases not matched to a gene. Germline CDR1 is SGHRS and CDR2 is YFSETQ. CDR3 length: 14 amino acids. This CDR3 is CASSRDRVNSPLHF. CDR3 DNA sequence: TGCGCCAGCAGCCGGGACAGGGTGAATTCACCCCTCCACTTT.

This chain connects TRBV30 to TRBJ2-7; D perhaps matches TRBD1 (6 bases). The CDR3 contains 12 residues. Germline V gene data show CDR1 as GTSNPN and CDR2 as SVGIG (reference sequence). Trimming left V 0 bases short and J 10 bases short, with 13 bases between. The DNA for the CDR3 is TGTGCCTGGAGTGTACTGGGGGCTCATCAGTACTTC. This gives the protein CAWSVLGAHQYF.

The chain combines TRBV11-2 with TRBJ1-1, with 7 bases aligning to TRBD1. The CDR3 length is 16 residues. The germline CDR1 and CDR2 sequences are SGHAT and FQNNGV. J was trimmed by 5 bases and V by 0 bases; bases with no gene match: 9. The CDR3 spells CASSLDMRGRRTEAFF. As DNA, the CDR3 is TGTGCCAGCAGCTTAGATATGAGGGGGCGTCGGACTGAAGCTTTCTTT.

This chain joins TRBV5-6 and TRBJ2-3, with D perhaps TRBD1 (5 bases). The CDR3 totals 13 residues. Germline CDR1 is SGHDT and CDR2 is YYEEEE. The ends were cut back, 4 bases at V and 2 bases at J, with 8 bases in the middle. CDR3 loop: CASSPQATDTQYF. In DNA, the CDR3 is TGTGCCAGCAGCCCACAGGCCACAGATACGCAGTATTTT.

This chain joins TRBV5-4 and TRBJ2-5; D is uncertain. CDR1 is SGHNT, CDR2 YYREEE, per germline (reference sequence). This CDR3 region has 14 residues. V gave up 1 base and J gave up 5 bases, with 12 bases separating them. CDR3 in DNA: TGTGCCAGCAGCTTGTTCAGTGGGCCCGAGACCCAGTACTTC. As protein: CASSLFSGPETQYF.

The gene calls are TRBV7-6 and TRBJ2-3; the D gene is possibly TRBD2 (6 bases). Germline CDR1 and CDR2: SGHVS and FNYEAQ. The CDR3 length is 15 residues. V was cut by 1 base and J by 2 bases, with 10 bases left in between. CDR3 amino acids: CASSLVPGDTDTQYF. The CDR3 nucleotides read TGTGCCAGCAGCTTAGTTCCGGGAGACACAGATACGCAGTATTTT.

The genes are TRBV28 and TRBJ1-2; TRBD1 might be the D (5 bases). V was clipped by 8 bases and J by 1 base, with 11 bases between them. CDR1 and CDR2 from the germline V gene are MDHEN and SYDVKM. The CDR3 sequence is 13 residues long. Here the CDR3 DNA reads TGTGCCAGCGAGGTGCAGGGTAACTATGGCTACACCTTC. It translates to CASEVQGNYGYTF.

In this sample, this clone turned up once. V and J are TRBV5-6 and TRBJ1-3; the match to TRBD1 covers 7 bases. After removal of 5 bases from V and 0 bases from J, the junction contained 5 bases not matched to a gene. Germline V CDR1 and CDR2: SGHDT, YYEEEE. The CDR3 covers 15 residues. CDR3 loop: CASRRGQNSGNTIYF. DNA of the CDR3: TGTGCCAGCAGACGGGGACAGAACTCTGGAAACACCATATATTTT. Filled out from reference TRBV5-6 and TRBJ1-3, the complete variable domain reads DAGVTQSPTHLIKTRGQQVTLRCSPKSGHDTVSWYQQALGQGPQFIFQYYEEEERQRGNFPDRFSGHQFPNYSSELNVNALLLGDSALYLCASRRGQNSGNTIYFGEGSWLTVV.

This clone was seen only a few times. The chain links TRBV30 to TRBJ1-1; D unresolved. Trimming cost V 0 bases and J 7 bases, with 12 bases left between them. Germline V gene sequence: CDR1 GTSNPN, CDR2 SVGIG (reference sequence). This CDR3 is built from 13 residues. Here the CDR3 reads CAWSVSYMVEAFF. For the CDR3, the DNA is TGTGCCTGGAGTGTAAGTTACATGGTTGAAGCTTTCTTT.

The CDR3 protein is CATKKAEQSYEQYF. The CDR3 nucleotides read TGTGCCACCAAGAAGGCCGAACAGTCCTACGAGCAGTACTTC. The gene calls are TRBV15 and TRBJ2-7; D is uncertain. CDR1 and CDR2 from the germline V gene are LNHNV and YYDKDF (reference sequence). The CDR3 has 14 amino acids. V was cut by 7 bases and J by 1 base, with 14 bases left in between.

J is TRBJ2-5 and V is TRBV9; 13 nucleotides align to TRBD2. Trimming removed 0 bases from V and 5 bases from J; junction bases left unmatched: 7. Germline V lookup: CDR1 SGDLS, CDR2 YYNGEE. The CDR3 runs to 17 residues. Here the CDR3 reads CASSVDTSGGAQETQYF. The DNA for the CDR3 is TGTGCCAGCAGCGTAGATACTAGCGGGGGGGCGCAGGAGACCCAGTACTTC.

The rearrangement joins TRBV10-1 to TRBJ2-7; 8 positions match TRBD2. V gave up 4 bases and J gave up 4 bases; unmatched junction bases: 18. The CDR3 is 18 amino acids. CDR1 and CDR2 (germline): WNHNN, SYGVQD (reference sequence). CDR3 amino acids: CASSGRWDKGGRTYEQYF. The CDR3 nucleotides read TGCGCCAGCAGTGGGAGATGGGATAAGGGCGGGAGGACGTACGAGCAGTACTTC.

The chain couples TRBV28 to TRBJ2-7, with D uncertain. V lost 3 bases, J lost 4 bases, and 10 bases lay in between. Germline V gene data show CDR1 as MDHEN and CDR2 as SYDVKM. The CDR3 has 13 residues. CDR3 residues: CASSLQLVYEQYF. The CDR3 DNA sequence: TGTGCCAGCAGTTTGCAGCTAGTGTACGAGCAGTACTTC.

The chain links TRBV6-1 to TRBJ1-2; D call uncertain. This CDR3 contains 15 residues. Germline V CDR1 and CDR2: MNHNS, SASEGT. V gave up 2 bases and J gave up 4 bases, with 14 bases separating them. The CDR3 DNA reads TGTGCCAGCAGTGAAAATGGGGTGAGCGGCTATGGCTACACCTTC. Protein product: CASSENGVSGYGYTF.

The chain links TRBV6-5 to TRBJ2-1; TRBD2 matches 7 bases. CDR3 length equals 13 residues. CDR1 is MNHEY and CDR2 is SVGAGI in the germline V gene. With 0 bases clipped from V and 9 bases from J, the junction kept 2 bases outside the gene matches. In DNA, the CDR3 is TGTGCCAGCAGTTACTCGCGGGGGAGTGAGCAGTTCTTC. Its protein is CASSYSRGSEQFF.

The chain has TRBV4-3 and TRBJ2-7; perhaps TRBD1 as D (6 bases). The CDR3 spans 15 residues. CDR1 LGHNA and CDR2 YSLEER come from the germline V gene. Trimming stripped 0 bases from V and 3 bases from J, with 12 bases between. CDR3 DNA: TGCGCCAGCAGCCAAGAGGGGACACCTCTCTACGAGCAGTACTTC. Translating it yields CASSQEGTPLYEQYF.

V is TRBV11-2 and J is TRBJ2-7; D gene unclear. The CDR3 loop spans 15 amino acids. V gave up 1 base and J gave up 0 bases, with 10 bases separating them. CDR1 is SGHAT and CDR2 is FQNNGV in the germline V gene. The CDR3 nucleotides are TGTGCCAGCAGCTTAGGGCCCAAGAACTCCTACGAGCAGTACTTC. This codes for CASSLGPKNSYEQYF.

The chain recombines TRBV5-8 with TRBJ2-3; D gene unclear. In germline, CDR1 is SGHTS, CDR2 YDEGEE. The V end lost 4 bases, the J end lost 0 bases, and 12 bases lay between the germline ends. This CDR3 is built from 15 residues. The CDR3 region has the DNA TGTGCCAGCAGCCTGGATAGGAGAAGCACAGATACGCAGTATTTT. Its translation is CASSLDRRSTDTQYF.

V gene TRBV5-1 combines with J gene TRBJ2-7, with D perhaps TRBD2 (5 bases). This CDR3 has 15 amino acids. Trimming took off 1 base at V and 3 bases at J, with 14 bases between the two ends. Germline CDR1 is SGHRS and CDR2 is YFSETQ. CDR3 amino acids: CASSLSEGYGYEQYF. The DNA of the CDR3 is TGCGCCAGCAGCTTGTCAGAGGGTTATGGCTACGAGCAGTACTTC.